These 5 T cell receptor beta chains were all obtained from the same sample, sequenced in a study of blood T cells in healthy people across ages. The authors ran a second PCR of roughly 6 to 12 cycles using a sample-barcoded 5' primer and a J-beta primer mix. MiXCR was run by TCRdb on the 5' RACE reads, yielding one entry per CDR3 protein. The sample lists about 800,000 distinct CDR3 sequences; roughly 25% were seen once. Another study also made use of these data, one on T cells of mothers and their children.

Sequenced material: blood. The receptors stem from a boy younger than 18 in good health.

This chain connects TRBV15 to TRBJ2-7; D ambiguous. This CDR3 spans 15 amino acids. Germline V gene data show CDR1 as LNHNV and CDR2 as YYDKDF (reference sequence). Trimming left V 1 base short and J 3 bases short, with 13 bases between. The CDR3 DNA reads TGTGCCACCAGCAGAGTCATGGGCGCCGTCTACGAGCAGTACTTC. Amino acids: CATSRVMGAVYEQYF.

This clonotype turned up a few times. The chain links TRBV24-1 to TRBJ1-5; D is ambiguous. Trimming shortened V by 5 bases and J by 6 bases, and 13 bases separated the two germline ends. The CDR3 is 14 residues long. Germline CDR1 KGHDR, CDR2 SFDVKD. In DNA, the CDR3 is TGTGCCACCAGTGGTCGTGGACTCCTTCAGCCCCAGCATTTT. Amino acid sequence: CATSGRGLLQPQHF.

This chain joins TRBV12-3 or TRBV12-4 and TRBJ1-5; possible D gene TRBD1, 6 bases. The CDR3 totals 17 residues. The V end was cut by 5 bases, the J end by 3 bases, with 20 bases between. DNA of the CDR3: TGTGCCAGCAGTCTTCCGTCGGGGGGCGCTTCCAATCAGCCCCAGCATTTT. Encoded protein: CASSLPSGGASNQPQHF.

The chain is built from TRBV20-1 and TRBJ1-2; tentatively, D is TRBD1 (5 bases). The V and J ends lost 6 bases and 6 bases respectively, with 8 bases between them. The CDR3 contains 10 residues. The germline V gene encodes CDR1 DFQATT and CDR2 SNEGSKA (reference sequence). The CDR3 DNA reads TGCAGTGCCGCCAGGGATGGCTACACCTTC. Protein sequence: CSAARDGYTF.

The table lists this clonotype with a count of one. The rearrangement links TRBV11-1 to TRBJ2-5; 12 positions match TRBD2. The J call may be mistaken, given a closer DNA end match to TRBJ2-1. CDR1 SGHAT and CDR2 FQDESV come from the germline V gene (reference sequence). The CDR3 totals 18 residues. This CDR3 reads CASRSGGLAGGRYNEQFF. The CDR3 region has the DNA TGTGCCAGCAGATCAGGCGGCCTAGCGGGGGGGCGGTACAATGAGCAGTTCTTC.